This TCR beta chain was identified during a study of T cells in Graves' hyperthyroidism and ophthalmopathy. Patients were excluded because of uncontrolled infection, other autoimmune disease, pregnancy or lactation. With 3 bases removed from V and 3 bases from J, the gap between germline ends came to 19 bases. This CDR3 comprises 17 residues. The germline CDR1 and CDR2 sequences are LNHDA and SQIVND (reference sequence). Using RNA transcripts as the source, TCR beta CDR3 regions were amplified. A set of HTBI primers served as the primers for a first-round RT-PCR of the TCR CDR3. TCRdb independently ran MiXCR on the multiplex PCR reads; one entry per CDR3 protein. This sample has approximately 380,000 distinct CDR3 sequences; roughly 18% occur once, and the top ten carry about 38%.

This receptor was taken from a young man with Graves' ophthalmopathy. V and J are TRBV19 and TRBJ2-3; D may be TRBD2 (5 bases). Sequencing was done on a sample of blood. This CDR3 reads CASSILKVTQRTDTQYF. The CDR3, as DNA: TGTGCCAGTAGTATTTTGAAAGTGACCCAGCGGACAGATACGCAGTATTTT.